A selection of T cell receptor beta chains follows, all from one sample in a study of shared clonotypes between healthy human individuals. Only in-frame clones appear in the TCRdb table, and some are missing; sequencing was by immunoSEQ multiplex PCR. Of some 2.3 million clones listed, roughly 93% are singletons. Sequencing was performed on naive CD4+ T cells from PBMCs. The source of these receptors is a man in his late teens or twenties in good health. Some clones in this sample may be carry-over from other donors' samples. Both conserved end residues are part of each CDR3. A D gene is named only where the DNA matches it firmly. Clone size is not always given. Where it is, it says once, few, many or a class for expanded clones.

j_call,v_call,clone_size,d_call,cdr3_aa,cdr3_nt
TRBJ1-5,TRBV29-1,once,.,CSVANIDQPQHF,TGCAGCGTGGCGAACATTGATCAGCCCCAGCATTTT
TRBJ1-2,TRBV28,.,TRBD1,CASSSGGVGQGDYGYTF,TGTGCCAGCAGTTCTGGTGGGGTAGGACAGGGGGACTATGGCTACACCTTC
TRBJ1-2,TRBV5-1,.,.,CASSQARDGYTF,TGCGCCAGCAGCCAGGCTCGGGATGGCTACACCTTC
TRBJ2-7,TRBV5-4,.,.,CASSRTRGYEQYF,TGTGCCAGCAGCCGCACCCGAGGGTACGAGCAGTACTTC
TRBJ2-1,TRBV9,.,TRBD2,CASSDHSTSGSDEQFF,TGTGCCAGCAGCGATCACTCAACTAGCGGGAGCGATGAGCAGTTCTTC
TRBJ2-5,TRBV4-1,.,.,CASSPSKAGGLETQYF,TGCGCCAGCAGCCCCAGTAAGGCAGGGGGGTTAGAGACCCAGTACTTC
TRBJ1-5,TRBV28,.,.,CASSLRAHQPQHF,TGTGCCAGCAGCCTACGGGCCCATCAGCCCCAGCATTTT
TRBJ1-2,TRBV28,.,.,CASSSSSNYGYTF,TGTGCCAGCAGTTCCAGCTCTAACTATGGCTACACCTTC
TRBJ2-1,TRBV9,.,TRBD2,CASSGGSGRSYNEQFF,TGTGCCAGCAGCGGCGGGAGCGGGAGGTCCTACAATGAGCAGTTCTTC
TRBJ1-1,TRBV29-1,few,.,CSLSKLMNTEAFF,TGCAGCTTGAGTAAGTTAATGAACACTGAAGCTTTCTTT
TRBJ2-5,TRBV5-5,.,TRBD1,CASSLRDRGYQETQYF,TGTGCCAGCAGCCTGAGGGACAGGGGTTACCAAGAGACCCAGTACTTC
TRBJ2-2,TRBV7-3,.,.,CASSPTRNTGELFF,TGTGCCAGCAGCCCTACTAGAAACACCGGGGAGCTGTTTTTT
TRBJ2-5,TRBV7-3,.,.,CASSRPGQEETQYF,TGTGCCAGCAGCCGCCCGGGGCAGGAAGAGACCCAGTACTTC
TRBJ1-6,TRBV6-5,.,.,CASSYLPSQPLHF,TGTGCCAGCAGTTATCTTCCGTCCCAACCCCTCCACTTT
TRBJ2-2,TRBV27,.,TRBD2,CASSALGILASTGELFF,TGTGCCAGCAGCGCCCTTGGAATACTAGCGAGCACCGGGGAGCTGTTTTTT
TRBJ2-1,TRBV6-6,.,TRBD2,CASSPLAGEGEQFF,TGTGCCAGCAGCCCTTTAGCGGGAGAAGGTGAGCAGTTCTTC
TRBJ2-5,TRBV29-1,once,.,CSVALRVIKETQYF,TGCAGCGTTGCCCTCCGGGTCATCAAAGAGACCCAGTACTTC
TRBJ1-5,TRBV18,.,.,CASSPPPGKNQPQHF,TGTGCCAGCTCACCACCCCCAGGGAAAAATCAGCCCCAGCATTTT
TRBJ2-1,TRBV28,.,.,CASSPQGRPGNEQFF,TGTGCCAGCAGCCCACAGGGCCGGCCGGGAAATGAGCAGTTCTTC
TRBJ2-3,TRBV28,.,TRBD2,CASSSPGTSADTQYF,TGTGCCAGCAGTTCACCCGGGACTAGCGCAGATACGCAGTATTTT
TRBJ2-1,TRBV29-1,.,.,CSAGGYNEQFF,TGCAGCGCCGGGGGTTACAATGAGCAGTTCTTC
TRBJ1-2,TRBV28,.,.,CASSTGGYGYTF,TGTGCCAGCAGCACGGGGGGCTATGGCTACACCTTC
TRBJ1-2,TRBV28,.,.,CASGRWGHGYTF,TGTGCCAGCGGCAGGTGGGGACATGGCTACACCTTC